The sequence of this T cell receptor (beta chain) was determined in a study of PD-L1 blockade in urothelial cancer. For the study at large: It was at 3 weeks (second dose) and 6 weeks after treatment start that blood was analyzed.

A remark on this clone: Its antigen is as yet unknown.

Patients were diagnosed with urothelial carcinoma, either locally advanced or metastatic. Samples spanned pretreatment and treatment, with 1 to 8 time points per patient. V dropped 3 bases and J dropped 7; count of bases not matched to a gene: 6. This CDR3 is built from 14 residues. CDR1 and CDR2 (germline): SGDLS, YYNGEE. Only in-frame clones appear in the TCRdb table, and some are missing; sequencing was by immunoSEQ multiplex PCR. Among roughly 27,000 clones listed, about 90% were seen once. Study-wide results and limits: By 3 weeks, tumor-associated blood clones had expanded more in durable-benefit patients.

Here the sequenced sample was PBMCs, taken around atezolizumab (anti-PD-L1) treatment. This sequence was found in a man in his forties or fifties with urothelial cancer. The gene calls are TRBV9 and TRBJ2-3, with 9 nucleotides matching TRBD1. The CDR3 DNA reads TGTGCCAGCAGCGGAGGACAGGGGTTAAATACGCAGTATTTT. Encoded protein: CASSGGQGLNTQYF. The full variable domain, rest sourced from reference TRBV9 and TRBJ2-3, is DSGVTQTPKHLITATGQRVTLRCSPRSGDLSVYWYQQSLDQGLQFLIQYYNGEERAKGNILERFSAQQFPDLHSELNLSSLELGDSALYFCASSGGQGLNTQYFGPGTRLTVL.